The 17 T cell receptor beta chains given below trace back to one sample, sequenced in a study of blood T cell repertoires in COVID-19 (dated by TCRdb to the early 2020s). The library came from the immunoSEQ multiplex PCR assay. TCRdb holds this immuneACCESS table with in-frame rearrangements only. Some clones are missing; in checked studies, unresolved V genes explain under half, and the rest has no known cause. The sample table lists approximately 250,000 clones, 88% of them with a count of one. Roughly 1.2% of the sample lies in the top ten. Input material: PBMCs or T cells enriched from blood (not recorded which). These TCRs come from a woman in her thirties or forties with acute COVID-19.

This chain links TRBV5-8 with TRBJ1-2, with a possible D match to TRBD1 (6 bases). CDR3 length: 13 amino acids. In germline, CDR1 is SGHTS, CDR2 YDEGEE. V lost 1 base and J 8 bases, leaving 12 bases between the germline ends. The CDR3 protein is CASSLQQGSGYTF. The CDR3 DNA reads as TGTGCCAGCAGCTTGCAACAGGGATCCGGCTACACCTTC.

The V gene is TRBV5-1, the J gene TRBJ2-1; TRBD1 matches 9 bases. There are 12 residues in the CDR3. V lost 4 bases and J lost 8; bases outside the gene matches: 1. In germline, CDR1 is SGHRS, CDR2 YFSETQ. The DNA for the CDR3 is TGCGCCAGCAGCGGACAGGGGTATGAGCAGTTCTTC. Translating it yields CASSGQGYEQFF.

Only a few counts were recorded for this clone. The V gene is TRBV4-3, the J gene TRBJ2-3; TRBD1 might be the D (6 bases). The CDR3 runs 16 residues. Germline V gene lookup returns CDR1 LGHNA and CDR2 YSLEER. V was trimmed by 0 bases and J by 4 bases, leaving 14 bases between them. CDR3 region: CASSQDARKGADTQYF. The CDR3, as DNA: TGCGCCAGCAGCCAAGACGCTAGGAAGGGGGCAGATACGCAGTATTTT.

This chain connects TRBV6-2 or TRBV6-3 to TRBJ1-5; D gene ambiguous. The CDR3 runs to 14 residues. Trimming shortened V by 0 bases and J by 6 bases, and 9 bases separated the two germline ends. Germline V gene lookup returns CDR1 MNHEY and CDR2 SVGEGT. This chain's CDR3 is CASSYSSVSQPQHF. In DNA form, the CDR3 reads TGTGCCAGCAGTTACTCGAGTGTTTCTCAGCCCCAGCATTTT.

With regard to this clone: Given a much more abundant clone one base away, this may be a read error. Distinct nucleotide sequences in the sample also encode this CDR3. This chain connects TRBV5-5 to TRBJ2-3; 12 nucleotides agree with TRBD2. The CDR3 is 16 amino acids. From germline, CDR1 is SGHKS and CDR2 YYEKEE (reference sequence). V lost 0 bases to trimming and J lost 1 base; unmatched junction nucleotides: 0. This CDR3 reads CASSLGLAGGTDTQYF. The CDR3 DNA reads as TGTGCCAGCAGCTTGGGACTAGCGGGAGGCACAGATACGCAGTATTTT.

This clone was observed once. This chain connects TRBV5-5 to TRBJ1-2; D not certain. V was cut by 0 bases and J by 7 bases, with 10 bases left in between. CDR1 is SGHKS, CDR2 YYEKEE, per germline (reference sequence). The CDR3 has 13 amino acids. The CDR3 sequence is CASSLEVAVGYTF. DNA for the CDR3: TGTGCCAGCAGCTTGGAAGTCGCGGTTGGCTACACCTTC.

The genes are TRBV7-2 and TRBJ2-3; D perhaps matches TRBD2 (6 bases). The germline V gene encodes CDR1 SGHTA and CDR2 FQGNSA. V was shortened by 3 bases and J by 6 bases, with 16 bases between the two germline ends. CDR3 size: 15 residues. The CDR3 region is CASSFRDFEADTQYF. CDR3 DNA sequence: TGTGCCAGCAGCTTTCGGGACTTTGAGGCGGATACGCAGTATTTT.

The V gene is TRBV12-5, the J gene TRBJ1-3; no clear D. Germline V gene lookup returns CDR1 LGHNT and CDR2 FRNRAP. This CDR3 spans 14 amino acids. Trimming took 6 bases from V and 1 from J, leaving 10 bases between them. The CDR3 DNA sequence: TGTGCTAGTGGCCTAGGATCATCTGGAAACACCATATATTTT. It codes for CASGLGSSGNTIYF. Full variable domain (outside the CDR3, taken from reference TRBV12-5 and TRBJ1-3): DARVTQTPRHKVTEMGQEVTMRCQPILGHNTVFWYRQTMMQGLELLAYFRNRAPLDDSGMPKDRFSAEMPDATLATLKIQPSEPRDSAVYFCASGLGSSGNTIYFGEGSWLTVV.

This clone was counted a single time. The chain links TRBV30 to TRBJ1-1; D remains ambiguous. The germline CDR1 and CDR2 sequences are GTSNPN and SVGIG (reference sequence). The CDR3 contains 11 residues. V was shortened by 8 bases and J by 1 base, with 8 bases between the two germline ends. This CDR3 reads CAGARNTEAFF. The CDR3 DNA sequence: TGTGCCGGAGCACGGAACACTGAAGCTTTCTTT.

This clone was seen a handful of times. J is TRBJ1-5 and V is TRBV4-1; D uncertain. The germline V gene encodes CDR1 MGHRA and CDR2 YSYEKL. The CDR3 has 13 amino acids. The V and J ends lost 3 bases and 8 bases respectively, with 11 bases between them. CDR3 region: CASSHSHSEPQHF. The CDR3 DNA follows: TGCGCCAGCAGCCACTCCCATAGTGAGCCCCAGCATTTT.

This chain connects TRBV4-3 to TRBJ1-6; the D is unclear. V lost 0 bases and J lost 9, with 6 bases in between. CDR3 length: 13 residues. From germline, CDR1 is LGHNA and CDR2 YSLEER. CDR3 coding DNA: TGCGCCAGCAGCCAAGATCCGCGTTCACCCCTCCACTTT. Residues: CASSQDPRSPLHF.

The chain employs TRBV19 and TRBJ1-5; D might be TRBD1 (6 bases). Deletions cut 1 base from V and 4 bases from J, with 8 bases between. The CDR3 has 14 residues. The germline V gene has CDR1 LNHDA and CDR2 SQIVND (reference sequence). The DNA of the CDR3 is TGTGCCAGTAGTATAGGGACAGCAAATCAGCCCCAGCATTTT. As protein: CASSIGTANQPQHF. Variable domain in full (rest from reference TRBV19 and TRBJ1-5): DGGITQSPKYLFRKEGQNVTLSCEQNLNHDAMYWYRQDPGQGLRLIYYSQIVNDFQKGDIAEGYSVSREKKESFPLTVTSAQKNPTAFYLCASSIGTANQPQHFGDGTRLSIL.

The V and J genes are TRBV18 and TRBJ2-7; D might be TRBD2 (6 bases). This CDR3 is 14 amino acids long. Deletions cut 6 bases from V and 0 bases from J, with 12 bases between. Per the germline V gene, CDR1 is KGHSH and CDR2 is LQKENI. The CDR3 DNA is TGTGCCAGCTCGGGCGGGGTTGTCTCCTACGAGCAGTACTTC. This translates into CASSGGVVSYEQYF. Full variable domain (missing parts from reference TRBV18 and TRBJ2-7): NAGVMQNPRHLVRRRGQEARLRCSPMKGHSHVYWYRQLPEEGLKFMVYLQKENIIDESGMPKERFSAEFPKEGPSILRIQQVVRGDSAAYFCASSGGVVSYEQYFGPGTRLTVT.

The rearrangement joins TRBV5-5 to TRBJ2-7; maybe TRBD1 (5 bases). This CDR3 comprises 13 residues. V lost 1 base and J lost 6, with 11 bases in between. CDR1 is SGHKS, CDR2 YYEKEE, per germline (reference sequence). Here the CDR3 DNA reads TGTGCCAGCAGCTTGTCCAGGGTTCTCGAGCAGTACGTC. Its translation: CASSLSRVLEQYV.

Of note for this clone: The junction and the germline gene differ at one end; a read error may be behind it. CDR3 coding DNA: TGCAGTGCGGGTGTTCCGGGACACACCTTT. Translated: CSAGVPGHTF. V is TRBV20-1 and J is TRBJ1-4; D may be TRBD1 (6 bases). In germline, CDR1 is DFQATT, CDR2 SNEGSKA (reference sequence). There are 10 residues in the CDR3.

CDR3: CASSFGESSGNTIYF. The DNA for the CDR3 is TGTGCCAGCAGCTTCGGGGAGAGCTCTGGAAACACCATATATTTT. The chain is built from TRBV7-9 and TRBJ1-3; D is unclear. Between the trimmed V and J ends, which lost 3 bases and 0 bases, there was a span of 9 bases. The CDR3 is 15 residues long. Germline CDR1 and CDR2: SEHNR and FQNEAQ (reference sequence). Filled out from reference TRBV7-9 and TRBJ1-3, the complete variable domain reads DTGVSQNPRHKITKRGQNVTFRCDPISEHNRLYWYRQTLGQGPEFLTYFQNEAQLEKSRLLSDRFSAERPKGSFSTLEIQRTEQGDSAMYLCASSFGESSGNTIYFGEGSWLTVV.

This chain joins TRBV5-5 and TRBJ2-5; 7 positions match TRBD1. J gave up 2 bases and V 1 base, and 2 bases lay outside the gene matches. CDR3 length equals 14 residues. Germline V gene lookup returns CDR1 SGHKS and CDR2 YYEKEE (reference sequence). The CDR3 loop reads CASSLRTGQETQYF. Here the CDR3 DNA reads TGTGCCAGCAGCTTGAGGACAGGACAAGAGACCCAGTACTTC.